A selection of T cell receptor beta chains follows, all from one sample in a study of regulatory T cells in long-lasting Graves disease. In TCRdb, the multiplex PCR reads were re-called with MiXCR into one record per CDR3 protein. The sample carries under 500,000 distinct CDR3 sequences, roughly 20% recorded once. Sequencing used peripheral blood mononuclear cells (PBMCs), obtained when the disease was refractory, from a patient treated with antithyroid drugs. These receptors were collected from a female donor with Graves disease. CDR3s include the opening cysteine and the closing phenylalanine or tryptophan. The D gene is left open where the match is weak. Size is omitted from some rows. Given values are once, few, many or a class for expanded clones.

12 | NA | NA | TRBJ1-1 | TRBV30 | TGTGCCTGGGGAGTGCCGAACACTGAAGCTTTCTTT | CAWGVPNTEAFF
16 | many | TRBD1 | TRBJ1-2 | TRBV28 | TGTGCCAGCAGTTTAGGCGGACAGGAGATTAACTATGGCTACACCTTC | CASSLGGQEINYGYTF
17 | NA | TRBD2 | TRBJ2-1 | TRBV9 | TGTGCCAGCAGCGTAGATGGAACGACTAGCGGGGACAATGAGCAGTTCTTC | CASSVDGTTSGDNEQFF
14 | many | NA | TRBJ1-5 | TRBV30 | TGTGCCTGGAGTGTGAGAGGGGGCAATCAGCCCCAGCATTTT | CAWSVRGGNQPQHF
16 | few | TRBD2 | TRBJ2-7 | TRBV3-1 | TGTGCCAGCAGCCAATGGTCTAGCGGGAGGACTTACGAGCAGTACTTC | CASSQWSSGRTYEQYF
15 | few | NA | TRBJ1-1 | TRBV25-1 | TGTGCCAGCAGTGAGCAGGGCCAAGGGAACACTGAAGCTTTCTTT | CASSEQGQGNTEAFF
18 | many | TRBD2 | TRBJ2-3 | TRBV12-3/TRBV12-4 | TGTGCCAGCAGCACTGCGGCAGTTACTAGCGGTCCGCGGGATACGCAGTATTTT | CASSTAAVTSGPRDTQYF
14 | few | NA | TRBJ2-7 | TRBV7-2 | TGTGCCAGCAGCTTAGGGGGGACCGCGACTCAGCAGTACTTC | CASSLGGTATQQYF
14 | few | TRBD1 | TRBJ2-7 | TRBV7-9 | TGTGCCAGCAGCCCCCAGACAGGGGGGAGCGAGCAGTACTTC | CASSPQTGGSEQYF
13 | NA | TRBD2 | TRBJ2-7 | TRBV28 | TGTGCCAGCAGTTTGCCTAGCGGGAACGAGCAGTACTTC | CASSLPSGNEQYF
13 | NA | TRBD1 | TRBJ2-2 | TRBV29-1 | TGCAGCGCGGGACAGGGGGTCACCGGGGAGCTGTTTTTT | CSAGQGVTGELFF
15 | many | NA | TRBJ2-7 | TRBV28 | TGTGCCAGCAGTTCTCGACAGCCCGCAACCTACGAGCAGTACTTC | CASSSRQPATYEQYF
12 | many | NA | TRBJ1-1 | TRBV6-1 | TGTGCCAGCAGGGGATCGGTGGCTGAAGCTTTCTTT | CASRGSVAEAFF
14 | many | NA | TRBJ2-7 | TRBV7-2 | TGTGCCAGCAGCTTATTTCAGGGGCGCTACGAGCAGTACTTC | CASSLFQGRYEQYF
12 | many | NA | TRBJ1-2 | TRBV12-3/TRBV12-4 | TGTGCCAGCAGCTCCAAGGAGCGTGGCTACACCTTC | CASSSKERGYTF
16 | many | NA | TRBJ2-2 | TRBV11-2 | TGTGCCAGCAGCTTACACCGAAAGGCCACGCCCGGGGAGCTGTTTTTT | CASSLHRKATPGELFF
14 | many | NA | TRBJ2-7 | TRBV7-8 | TGTGCCAGCAGCTTAGGTGGCATCTCCTACGAGCAGTACTTC | CASSLGGISYEQYF
15 | NA | TRBD2 | TRBJ2-3 | TRBV10-3 | TGTGCCATCAGTCCAGCGGGAGATATAACAGATACGCAGTATTTT | CAISPAGDITDTQYF
15 | many | NA | TRBJ1-1 | TRBV6-1 | TGTGCCAGCAGTGAAGAGGGGGGGTGGCAAACTGAAGCTTTCTTT | CASSEEGGWQTEAFF
13 | few | TRBD2 | TRBJ2-5 | TRBV30 | TGTGCCTGGAGTGTATACGGGGGGGAGACCCAGTACTTC | CAWSVYGGETQYF
16 | many | NA | TRBJ2-5 | TRBV6-2/TRBV6-3 | TGTGCCAGCAGTGACCATAACAGGGTTTGGATGAAGACCCAGTACTTC | CASSDHNRVWMKTQYF
12 | NA | NA | TRBJ2-7 | TRBV19 | TGTGCCAGTAGTATGGGTAGCAGGGAGCAGTACTTC | CASSMGSREQYF
14 | many | NA | TRBJ2-7 | TRBV7-8 | TGTGCCAGCAGCTTAGCGGCCAACTCCTACGAGCAGTACTTC | CASSLAANSYEQYF
14 | many | NA | TRBJ1-1 | TRBV5-1 | TGCGCCAGCACGAGCGAACAGGGAAGAACTGAAGCTTTCTTT | CASTSEQGRTEAFF
18 | few | NA | TRBJ1-3 | TRBV7-9 | TGTGCCAGCAGCTTAATGGTCGGGGAGAACACCTCTGGAAACACCATATATTTT | CASSLMVGENTSGNTIYF
15 | few | NA | TRBJ2-5 | TRBV7-3 | TGTGCCAGCAGCCGGGGCCCAGGGGATGGGGCGACCCAGTACTTC | CASSRGPGDGATQYF
18 | NA | NA | TRBJ2-5 | TRBV4-1 | TGCGCCAGCAGCCAAGAGGGGGGACGTACGGGAGTGGCAGAGACCCAGTACTTC | CASSQEGGRTGVAETQYF
14 | NA | NA | TRBJ1-1 | TRBV6-5 | TGTGCCAGCAGTTTACCTGGGGGGCTCACTGAAGCTTTCTTT | CASSLPGGLTEAFF
12 | many | NA | TRBJ1-1 | TRBV27 | TGTGCCAGCCGGGACCCAAACACTGAAGCTTTCTTT | CASRDPNTEAFF